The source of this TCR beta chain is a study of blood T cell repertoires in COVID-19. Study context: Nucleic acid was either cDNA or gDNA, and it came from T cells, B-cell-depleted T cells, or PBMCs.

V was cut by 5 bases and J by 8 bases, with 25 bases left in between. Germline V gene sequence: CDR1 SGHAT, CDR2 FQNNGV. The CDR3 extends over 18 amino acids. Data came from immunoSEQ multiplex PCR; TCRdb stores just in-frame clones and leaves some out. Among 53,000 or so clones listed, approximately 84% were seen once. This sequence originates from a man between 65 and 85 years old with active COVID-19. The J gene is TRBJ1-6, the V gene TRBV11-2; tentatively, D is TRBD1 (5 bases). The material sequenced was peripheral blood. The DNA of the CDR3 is TGTGCCAGCAGCCCCAAATCGGGGGACGGCTCGTATCATTCACCCCTCCACTTT. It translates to CASSPKSGDGSYHSPLHF.